This T cell receptor (beta chain) is drawn from a study of blood T cell repertoires in COVID-19. Whole-study context: Donors in the United States, Italy and Spain gave samples during acute or convalescent COVID-19. T cells, B-cell-depleted T cells, or PBMCs supplied cDNA or gDNA.

As processed by the authors: For nucleated cells, counts were estimated from reference gene primer amplification. Profiled with immunoSEQ multiplex PCR; TCRdb holds only in-frame clones, not every one. From that table come the V and J calls and clone size; the DNA was used to work out D and trimming. The sample has approximately 290,000 clones, about 90% seen once. The Seattle patients joined while their infection was active and were tracked longitudinally afterward. This CDR3 comprises 16 residues. CDR1 is SGHDT and CDR2 is YYEEEE in the germline V gene. V shed 4 bases and J shed 0 bases, with 14 bases lying between them.

This TCR was recovered from a woman in her twenties or thirties with COVID-19, enrolled during active disease. The V call is TRBV5-6, the J call TRBJ1-5; TRBD1 might be the D (6 bases). What was sequenced was peripheral blood. The CDR3 sequence: CASSDPQGNSNQPQHF. In DNA form, the CDR3 reads TGTGCCAGCAGCGATCCCCAGGGGAATAGCAATCAGCCCCAGCATTTT.